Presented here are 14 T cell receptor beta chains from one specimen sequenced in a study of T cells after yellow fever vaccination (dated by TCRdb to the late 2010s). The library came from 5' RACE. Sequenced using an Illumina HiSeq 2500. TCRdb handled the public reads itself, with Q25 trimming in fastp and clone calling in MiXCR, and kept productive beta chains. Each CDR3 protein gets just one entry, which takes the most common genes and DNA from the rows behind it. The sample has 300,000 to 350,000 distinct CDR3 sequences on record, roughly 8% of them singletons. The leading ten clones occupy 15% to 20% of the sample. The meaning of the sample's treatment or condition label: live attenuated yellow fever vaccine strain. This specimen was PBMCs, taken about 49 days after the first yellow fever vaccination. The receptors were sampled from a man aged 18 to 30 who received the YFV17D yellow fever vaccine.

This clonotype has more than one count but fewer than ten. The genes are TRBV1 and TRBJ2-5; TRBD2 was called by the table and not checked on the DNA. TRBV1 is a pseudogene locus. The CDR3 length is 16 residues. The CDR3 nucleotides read TGCACCAGCAGCCACTCCCTAGCGGGAGAGAGGGAGACCCAGTACTTC. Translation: CTSSHSLAGERETQYF.

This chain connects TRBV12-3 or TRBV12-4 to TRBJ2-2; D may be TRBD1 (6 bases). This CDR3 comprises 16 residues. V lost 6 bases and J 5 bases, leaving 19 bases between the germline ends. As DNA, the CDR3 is TGTGCCAGCAGCCCCGACAGGAGCCCGGGGACCGGGGAGCTGTTTTTT. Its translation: CASSPDRSPGTGELFF.

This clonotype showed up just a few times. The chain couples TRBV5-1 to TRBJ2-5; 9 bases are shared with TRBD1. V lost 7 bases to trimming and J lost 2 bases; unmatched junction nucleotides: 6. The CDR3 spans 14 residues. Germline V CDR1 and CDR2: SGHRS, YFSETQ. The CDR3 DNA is TGCGCCAGCGGGCGACAGGGGGATCAAGAGACCCAGTACTTC. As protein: CASGRQGDQETQYF.

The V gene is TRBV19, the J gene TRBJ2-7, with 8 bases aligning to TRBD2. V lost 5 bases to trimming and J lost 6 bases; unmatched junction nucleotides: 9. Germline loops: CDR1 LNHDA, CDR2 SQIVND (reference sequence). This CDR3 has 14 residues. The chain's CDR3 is CASSYGGAGREQYF. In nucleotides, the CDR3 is TGTGCCAGTAGTTACGGGGGGGCCGGTCGCGAGCAGTACTTC.

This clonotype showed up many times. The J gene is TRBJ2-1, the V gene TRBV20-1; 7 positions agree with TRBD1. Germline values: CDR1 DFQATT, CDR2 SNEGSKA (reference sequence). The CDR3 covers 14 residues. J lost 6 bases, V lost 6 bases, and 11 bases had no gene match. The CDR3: CSAIDRVFSNEQFF. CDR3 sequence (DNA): TGCAGTGCCATCGACAGGGTTTTTAGCAATGAGCAGTTCTTC.

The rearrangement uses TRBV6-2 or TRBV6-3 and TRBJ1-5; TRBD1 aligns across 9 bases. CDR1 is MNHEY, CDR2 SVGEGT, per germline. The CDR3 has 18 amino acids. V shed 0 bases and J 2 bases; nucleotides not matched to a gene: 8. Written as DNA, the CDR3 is TGTGCCAGCAGTTACTCCGCGGGACAGGGTTCGGGCAATCAGCCCCAGCATTTT. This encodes CASSYSAGQGSGNQPQHF.

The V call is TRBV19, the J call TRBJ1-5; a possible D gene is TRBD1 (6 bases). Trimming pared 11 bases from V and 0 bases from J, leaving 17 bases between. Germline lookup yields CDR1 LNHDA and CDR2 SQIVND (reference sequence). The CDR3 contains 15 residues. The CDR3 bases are TGTGCCGCCGGGGGGCAGGGATATAGCAATCAGCCCCAGCATTTT. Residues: CAAGGQGYSNQPQHF.

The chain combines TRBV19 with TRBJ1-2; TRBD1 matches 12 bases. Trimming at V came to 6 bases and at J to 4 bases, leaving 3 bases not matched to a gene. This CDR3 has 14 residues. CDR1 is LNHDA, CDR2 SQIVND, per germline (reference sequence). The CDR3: CASSGTGGSYGYTF. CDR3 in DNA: TGTGCCAGTAGCGGGACAGGGGGCTCCTATGGCTACACCTTC. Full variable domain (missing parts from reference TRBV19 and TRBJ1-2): DGGITQSPKYLFRKEGQNVTLSCEQNLNHDAMYWYRQDPGQGLRLIYYSQIVNDFQKGDIAEGYSVSREKKESFPLTVTSAQKNPTAFYLCASSGTGGSYGYTFGSGTRLTVV.

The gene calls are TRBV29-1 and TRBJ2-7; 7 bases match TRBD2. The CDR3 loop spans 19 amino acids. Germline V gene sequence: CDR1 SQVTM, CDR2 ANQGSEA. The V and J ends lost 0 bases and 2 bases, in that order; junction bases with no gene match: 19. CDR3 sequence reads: CSVEDHGDLVGGKPYEQYF. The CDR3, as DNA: TGCAGCGTTGAAGACCACGGGGATTTGGTCGGGGGGAAACCCTACGAGCAGTACTTC.

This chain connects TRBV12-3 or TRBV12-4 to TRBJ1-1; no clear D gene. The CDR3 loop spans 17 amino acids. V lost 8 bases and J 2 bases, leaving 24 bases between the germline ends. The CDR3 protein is CASQQSPPRLINTEAFF. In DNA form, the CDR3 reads TGTGCCAGCCAGCAGTCCCCCCCTCGACTGATAAACACTGAAGCTTTCTTT.

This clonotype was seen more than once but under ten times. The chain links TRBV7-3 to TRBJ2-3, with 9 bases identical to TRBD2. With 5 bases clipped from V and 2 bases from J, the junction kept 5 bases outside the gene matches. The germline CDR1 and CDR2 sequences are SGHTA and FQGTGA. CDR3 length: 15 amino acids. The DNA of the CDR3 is TGTGCCAGCAGCATCAGCGGGGGGAACACAGATACGCAGTATTTT. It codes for CASSISGGNTDTQYF.

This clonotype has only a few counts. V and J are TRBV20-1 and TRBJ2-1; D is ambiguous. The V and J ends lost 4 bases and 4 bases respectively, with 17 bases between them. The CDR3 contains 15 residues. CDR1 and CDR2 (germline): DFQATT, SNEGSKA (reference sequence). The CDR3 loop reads CSANSISSSYNEQFF. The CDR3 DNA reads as TGCAGTGCTAACAGTATTTCATCCTCATACAATGAGCAGTTCTTC.

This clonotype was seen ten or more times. The CDR3 sequence: CASSIGEGETQYF. CDR3 nucleotides: TGCGCCAGCAGTATCGGGGAGGGGGAGACCCAGTACTTC. This rearrangement joins TRBV4-1 to TRBJ2-5, with TRBD2 identical over 7 bases. Germline V gene sequence: CDR1 MGHRA, CDR2 YSYEKL. CDR3 length: 13 residues. J gave up 5 bases and V 6 bases, and 6 bases lay outside the gene matches.

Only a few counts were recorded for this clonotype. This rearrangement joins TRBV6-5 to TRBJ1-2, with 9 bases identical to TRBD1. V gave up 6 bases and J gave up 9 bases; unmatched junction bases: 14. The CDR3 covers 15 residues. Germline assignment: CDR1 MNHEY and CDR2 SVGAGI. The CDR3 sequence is CASRPGQGSAGRYTF. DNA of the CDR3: TGTGCCAGCAGACCCGGACAGGGGTCGGCCGGTCGCTACACCTTC.